The clone carrying this T cell receptor (beta chain) was seen a handful of times. Its antigen is unidentified. The data are from a study of cytomegalovirus exposure and HLA in healthy donors. Study-level background: Counted in an early data release were some 81 million unique TCRs from HLA-typed donors.

CDR1 and CDR2 (germline): SGHVS, FNYEAQ. The CDR3 consists of 13 residues. The V end lost 1 base, the J end lost 1 base, and 4 bases lay between the germline ends. Study-wide points: As a later analysis revealed, most CMV-associated TCR beta chains appeared HLA-restricted. Indistinguishability led to the exclusion of some V segments, TRBV6-2 and TRBV6-3 included. Among the most significant clusters, several appeared linked to common viral pathogens in a later analysis.

PCR amplification relied on 60 Vbeta primers (plus 13 Jbeta primers). TCRdb keeps only in-frame clones here, not all; method: immunoSEQ multiplex PCR. The data contain approximately 220,000 clones, 70% to 80% of them seen just once; the ten biggest clones take up 1.8%. The sequence came from a woman younger than 45 in good health and CMV-seronegative. The J gene is TRBJ1-2, the V gene TRBV7-6, with D unclear. The specimen sequenced was PBMCs. CDR3: CASSLERNYGYTF. DNA of the CDR3: TGTGCCAGCAGCTTAGAGCGTAACTATGGCTACACCTTC.